A single T cell receptor beta chain is shown here with its context. Antigen: not known. Distinct nucleotide sequences in the sample also encode this CDR3. Of the isolated RNA, all was reverse transcribed, and so the sequenced material was expressed TCRB transcripts. The average output of naive, central memory and regulatory T cell samples was around 3.5 million reads. Sequenced by immunoSEQ multiplex PCR; TCRdb stores in-frame clones only, minus some. The sample has around 650,000 clones, roughly an eighth seen once. The entry originates in a study of beta chain features in type 1 diabetes. Study context: The patients were much like the healthy donors in age, gender and cell yields. There were around 100,000,000 sorted cells examined across all samples. Study-wide findings and caveats: No resolution was reached here on whether HLA type influences TCRB rearrangement. In every one of the four CD4+ subsets, TCRB CDR3s were moderately but significantly shorter in Type 1 diabetes patients.

Deletions cut 4 bases from V and 2 bases from J, with 9 bases between. The CDR3 has 13 residues. Per the germline V gene, CDR1 is SQVTM and CDR2 is ANQGSEA. The chain has TRBV29-1 and TRBJ1-5; tentatively, D is TRBD1 (5 bases). The clonotype was recovered from a man younger than 45 with type 1 diabetes. Sequencing used naive CD4+ T cells from blood. The CDR3 DNA reads TGCAGCGTTGGATGGGGCGGCAATCAGCCCCAGCATTTT. This codes for CSVGWGGNQPQHF.